A single sample is the source of the 10 T cell receptor beta chains below, sequenced in a study of T cell responses to AZD1222 COVID-19 vaccine. TCRdb's table, derived via immunoSEQ multiplex PCR, lists solely in-frame clones and lacks some. The table lists about 74,000 clones, about 91% of them singletons. This material consisted of peripheral blood, taken 28 days after the second AZD1222 dose. These receptors were collected from an adult who received the AZD1222 COVID-19 vaccine.

The chain carries TRBV12-3 or TRBV12-4 and TRBJ2-2, with D maybe TRBD2 (5 bases). The CDR3 covers 13 residues. V lost 6 bases, J lost 5 bases, and 10 bases lay in between. CDR3: CASSLQRTGELFF. The CDR3 bases are TGTGCCAGCAGCCTTCAGCGGACCGGGGAGCTGTTTTTT.

The gene calls are TRBV2 and TRBJ2-7; 10 nucleotides match TRBD1. Germline CDR1 reads SNHLY; CDR2 reads FYNNEI. This CDR3 comprises 16 residues. Trimming at V came to 2 bases and at J to 0 bases, leaving 4 bases not matched to a gene. The CDR3 protein is CASSERRTGGSYEQYF. The CDR3, as DNA: TGTGCCAGCAGTGAACGTCGGACAGGGGGCTCCTACGAGCAGTACTTC.

The V gene is TRBV7-2, the J gene TRBJ2-1, with 9 bases aligning to TRBD2. CDR1 SGHTA and CDR2 FQGNSA come from the germline V gene. The CDR3 is 16 residues long. The trim removed 1 base at V and 1 base at J, leaving 2 bases unmatched. CDR3 region: CASSLGLAGSYNEQFF. CDR3 nucleotide sequence: TGTGCCAGCAGCTTAGGCCTAGCGGGGTCCTACAATGAGCAGTTCTTC. The whole variable domain, remainder taken from reference TRBV7-2 and TRBJ2-1, is GAGVSQSPSNKVTEKGKDVELRCDPISGHTALYWYRQSLGQGLEFLIYFQGNSAPDKSGLPSDRFSAERTGGSVSTLTIQRTQQEDSAVYLCASSLGLAGSYNEQFFGPGTRLTVL.

The J gene is TRBJ1-1, the V gene TRBV5-1; D remains ambiguous. The CDR3 totals 15 residues. Trimming left V 3 bases short and J 1 base short, with 13 bases between. The V gene's germline CDR1 is SGHRS and CDR2 YFSETQ. The CDR3 DNA is TGCGCCAGCAGCTCCTCTGGAGCATCGAACACTGAAGCTTTCTTT. It is translated as CASSSSGASNTEAFF.

The V gene is TRBV27, the J gene TRBJ1-4, with D possibly matching TRBD1 (5 bases). Germline lookup yields CDR1 MNHEY and CDR2 SMNVEV (reference sequence). Trimming took 3 bases from V and 7 from J, leaving 12 bases between them. The CDR3 totals 14 residues. The CDR3 is CASSFGQASEKLFF. The CDR3 nucleotides are TGTGCCAGCAGTTTCGGACAAGCGAGTGAAAAACTGTTTTTT. Looking up the rest from reference TRBV27 and TRBJ1-4 gives the full variable domain: EAQVTQNPRYLITVTGKKLTVTCSQNMNHEYMSWYRQDPGLGLRQIYYSMNVEVTDKGDVPEGYKVSRKEKRNFPLILESPSPNQTSLYFCASSFGQASEKLFFGSGTQLSVL.

The chain employs TRBV9 and TRBJ2-3; D possibly uses TRBD1 or TRBD2 (6 bases each). Trimming pared 1 base from V and 6 bases from J, leaving 12 bases between. Germline lookup yields CDR1 SGDLS and CDR2 YYNGEE. CDR3 length equals 14 residues. CDR3 residues: CASSVFQGRDTQYF. The CDR3 nucleotides are TGTGCCAGCAGCGTATTTCAGGGGAGGGATACGCAGTATTTT.

J is TRBJ2-1 and V is TRBV27; 7 bases map to TRBD2. CDR3 length: 12 amino acids. Germline V CDR1 and CDR2: MNHEY, SMNVEV (reference sequence). V lost 5 bases and J lost 14; bases outside the gene matches: 9. The CDR3 sequence: CASSASSGGEFF. CDR3 bases: TGTGCCAGCAGTGCCTCCAGTGGGGGGGAGTTCTTC.

The rearrangement links TRBV7-9 to TRBJ1-4; 9 nucleotides align to TRBD1. The CDR3 contains 16 residues. Germline CDR1 is SEHNR and CDR2 is FQNEAQ (reference sequence). V was pared by 5 bases and J by 1 base, with 5 bases of the junction left unmatched. The CDR3 DNA follows: TGTGCCAGCAGCCGGGACAGGGCTGGAACTAATGAAAAACTGTTTTTT. It translates to CASSRDRAGTNEKLFF. Together with reference TRBV7-9 and TRBJ1-4, the CDR3 gives the full variable domain: DTGVSQNPRHKITKRGQNVTFRCDPISEHNRLYWYRQTLGQGPEFLTYFQNEAQLEKSRLLSDRFSAERPKGSFSTLEIQRTEQGDSAMYLCASSRDRAGTNEKLFFGSGTQLSVL.

This rearrangement joins TRBV3-1 (or the pseudogene TRBV3-2) to TRBJ2-5; a possible D gene is TRBD1 (5 bases). Germline V gives CDR1 LGHDT, CDR2 YNNKEL (reference sequence). This CDR3 has 13 amino acids. Trimming left V 6 bases short and J 2 bases short, with 10 bases between. The CDR3 spells CASRQAPQETQYF. Written as DNA, the CDR3 is TGTGCCAGCAGACAGGCGCCGCAAGAGACCCAGTACTTC.

The chain uses TRBV5-4 and TRBJ2-2; 8 nucleotides align to TRBD2. CDR1 and CDR2 (germline): SGHNT, YYREEE (reference sequence). The CDR3 is 14 amino acids. J gave up 6 bases and V 7 bases, and 8 bases lay outside the gene matches. In nucleotides, the CDR3 is TGTGCCAGCGAGCAGCGGGGGAGCGCCGGGGAGCTGTTTTTT. Amino acids: CASEQRGSAGELFF.